This T cell receptor (beta chain) was identified during a study of shared T cell receptors in the human thymus. Generated by immunoSEQ multiplex PCR, the TCRdb table keeps only in-frame clones and is missing some. The table has hundreds of thousands of clones, 78% seen once. The CDR3 covers 16 residues. Germline CDR1 is SNHLY and CDR2 is FYNNEI. The trim removed 2 bases at V and 4 bases at J, leaving 8 bases unmatched. In addition, the sample was reused for a study of human thymus T cells. That paper adds: Thymic tissue was derived from resections collected during corrective heart surgery. Among thymic and blood repertoires, usage of V and J genes appeared biased. Unrelated individuals reportedly shared highly overlapping thymic TCR repertoires.

Sequencing was done on a sample of thymocytes. The clonotype originates from a boy in the first two years of life with a congenital heart defect. V is TRBV2 and J is TRBJ2-3; 8 bases agree with TRBD2. The CDR3 DNA follows: TGTGCCAGCAGTGAAAGGTCGGGAGGGCCCCCAGATACGCAGTATTTT. Amino acid sequence: CASSERSGGPPDTQYF.